This T cell receptor beta chain was captured by sequencing in a study of cytomegalovirus exposure and HLA in healthy donors. V shed 7 bases and J 4 bases; nucleotides not matched to a gene: 7. Germline CDR1 reads LNHDA; CDR2 reads SQIVND (reference sequence). The CDR3 has 14 residues. A multiplex PCR was run with 60 Vbeta primers and 13 Jbeta primers. Assay: immunoSEQ multiplex PCR; the TCRdb copy retains only in-frame clones and omits some. This table holds approximately 130,000 clones, roughly four fifths found once. Regarding donors, all were healthy bone marrow donors. The rearrangement joins TRBV19 to TRBJ1-5; 7 bases align to TRBD1. The TCR was taken from a middle-aged woman in good health and CMV-seropositive. The material sequenced was PBMCs. The CDR3 region has the DNA TGTGCCAGTATGGGGGGACAGTTGAATCAGCCCCAGCATTTT. Amino acids: CASMGGQLNQPQHF. Supplemented by reference TRBV19 and TRBJ1-5, the full variable domain reads DGGITQSPKYLFRKEGQNVTLSCEQNLNHDAMYWYRQDPGQGLRLIYYSQIVNDFQKGDIAEGYSVSREKKESFPLTVTSAQKNPTAFYLCASMGGQLNQPQHFGDGTRLSIL.